The TCR beta chain described here comes from a study of vaccination and CD4 T cells after COVID-19. Across the study: Samples were taken after vaccination, a median of around 67 days after dose two, with a range of 14 to 241. Stimulation of cells relied on overlapping spike peptides derived from SARS-CoV-2, HCoV-NL63, HCoV-OC43 and HCoV-229E.

With the Oncomine TCR Beta short-read assay, DNA from cultured CD4+ T cells was sequenced. In TCRdb, the PCR reads were re-called with MiXCR into one record per CDR3 protein. Among around 21,000 distinct CDR3 sequences listed, around 60% were seen once. Between the trimmed V and J ends, which lost 1 base and 2 bases, there was a span of 12 bases. Germline V CDR1 and CDR2: SGHVS, FNYEAQ. The CDR3 runs 16 residues. Regarding treatment: roughly 10-day PBMC culture with coronavirus spike peptide pools or control peptides (ViraFEST assay). First, ViraFEST expanded antigen-specific T cells with peptide pools, and next it sequenced the TCRs. Of note for this clonotype: The antigen remains undetermined.

The material sequenced was CD4+ T cells from blood, cultured in vitro, taken after SARS-CoV-2 vaccination. This clonotype was sampled from a human donor who had recovered from COVID-19. The chain links TRBV7-6 to TRBJ1-3; perhaps TRBD1 as D (6 bases). The chain's CDR3 is CASSLGTAGAGNTIYF. The CDR3 bases are TGTGCCAGCAGCTTAGGGACAGCGGGGGCTGGAAACACCATATATTTT.